These 23 T cell receptor beta chains were all obtained from the same sample, sequenced in a study of blood T cell repertoires in COVID-19 (dated by TCRdb to 2020 to 2022). Library generation was performed with the immunoSEQ multiplex PCR assay. What TCRdb holds here is the immuneACCESS table cut down to in-frame rearrangements. Part of the clones is not present; checked against another copy, under half of the missing clones reflect an unresolved V gene, and the others are unexplained. The sample table contains about 43,000 clones; only one count was recorded for 80% to 90% of them. In total, the top ten clones hold 15% of the sample. The material sequenced was peripheral blood. The source is a man aged 55 to 70 with active COVID-19.

The rearrangement uses TRBV14 and TRBJ2-1, with 9 bases identical to TRBD2. The germline V gene has CDR1 SGHDN and CDR2 FVKESK. V was pared by 6 bases and J by 0 bases, with 3 bases of the junction left unmatched. The CDR3 loop spans 15 amino acids. The CDR3 region has the DNA TGTGCCAGCAGGCCGACTAGCGGCTCCTACAATGAGCAGTTCTTC. This gives the protein CASRPTSGSYNEQFF. The whole variable domain, filled in from reference TRBV14 and TRBJ2-1, reads EAGVTQFPSHSVIEKGQTVTLRCDPISGHDNLYWYRRVMGKEIKFLLHFVKESKQDESGMPNNRFLAERTGGTYSTLKVQPAELEDSGVYFCASRPTSGSYNEQFFGPGTRLTVL.

V is TRBV29-1 and J is TRBJ2-1; 10 bases are shared with TRBD2. The CDR3 has 16 residues. Trimming at V came to 3 bases and at J to 8 bases, leaving 13 bases not matched to a gene. In germline, CDR1 is SQVTM, CDR2 ANQGSEA. The CDR3 DNA reads TGCAGCGTTGAGACCTTCGGAGCGGGGGGGCTCGATGAGCAGTTCTTC. The encoded protein is CSVETFGAGGLDEQFF.

This clone was seen only a few times. V is TRBV10-1 and J is TRBJ2-2; TRBD2 agrees at 13 bases. Looked up from germline, CDR1 is WNHNN and CDR2 is SYGVQD (reference sequence). This CDR3 has 16 amino acids. After removal of 4 bases from V and 6 bases from J, the junction contained 5 bases not matched to a gene. Here the CDR3 reads CASSVRTSGSPGELFF. The CDR3 bases are TGCGCCAGCAGTGTCCGGACTAGCGGGAGCCCCGGGGAGCTGTTTTTT.

V is TRBV9 and J is TRBJ2-3, with TRBD2 matching over 7 bases. J was trimmed by 3 bases and V by 3 bases; bases with no gene match: 10. CDR1 is SGDLS, CDR2 YYNGEE, per germline. The CDR3 is made up of 16 amino acids. The CDR3 spells CASSAWGGNPTDTQYF. CDR3 DNA: TGTGCCAGCAGCGCCTGGGGGGGGAACCCTACAGATACGCAGTATTTT.

A single count supports this clone. The chain is built from TRBV2 and TRBJ2-1; D might be TRBD2 (5 bases). The V end was cut by 3 bases, the J end by 4 bases, with 16 bases between. Per germline, CDR1 SNHLY and CDR2 FYNNEI. CDR3 length equals 16 residues. CDR3 nucleotide sequence: TGTGCCAGCAGTGAGGGCCTCGCCCCGGGATACAATGAGCAGTTCTTC. Its protein product is CASSEGLAPGYNEQFF.

The CDR3 DNA reads TGTGCCAGCAGTTACCGGTCTGACACTGAAGCTTTCTTT. Translation gives CASSYRSDTEAFF. The chain carries TRBV6-5 and TRBJ1-1; no clear D gene. Per germline, CDR1 MNHEY and CDR2 SVGAGI. This CDR3 region has 13 residues. The ends were cut back, 2 bases at V and 3 bases at J, with 7 bases in the middle.

The rearrangement uses TRBV4-2 and TRBJ2-1; 7 bases agree with TRBD1. Germline V gene lookup returns CDR1 LGHNA and CDR2 YNFKEQ. V was clipped by 0 bases and J by 11 bases; unmatched bases: 7. CDR3 length equals 14 residues. The CDR3, as DNA: TGTGCCAGCAGCCAAGAAGGGGACAGAACAAAGCAGTTCTTC. Translated, it gives CASSQEGDRTKQFF.

V usage is TRBV7-2 and J usage is TRBJ2-1; D gene unclear. CDR1 SGHTA and CDR2 FQGNSA come from the germline V gene. The germline V and J ends were trimmed by 7 bases and 7 bases, with 20 bases remaining between them. The CDR3 totals 15 residues. CDR3 loop: CASTPTPQATNEQFF. The CDR3 coding sequence is TGTGCCAGCACCCCCACCCCCCAAGCGACGAATGAGCAGTTCTTC.

This clone was counted a single time. The gene calls are TRBV27 and TRBJ2-7; 11 bases line up with TRBD2. J was trimmed by 5 bases and V by 6 bases; bases with no gene match: 9. This CDR3 region has 15 residues. Per germline, CDR1 MNHEY and CDR2 SMNVEV (reference sequence). The CDR3 DNA follows: TGTGCCAGCAGAACTACTAGCGGGAGATCAAACGAGCAGTACTTC. This translates into CASRTTSGRSNEQYF.

The chain has TRBV10-3 and TRBJ1-1, with 7 bases identical to TRBD1. The CDR3 runs to 15 residues. Germline assignment: CDR1 ENHRY and CDR2 SYGVKD. V gave up 3 bases and J gave up 5 bases; unmatched junction bases: 9. The CDR3 sequence: CAISEPGQRVTEAFF. The CDR3 DNA reads TGTGCCATCAGTGAACCGGGACAGAGGGTGACTGAAGCTTTCTTT.

The V gene is TRBV7-3, the J gene TRBJ2-1; 7 bases are shared with TRBD1. Germline lookup yields CDR1 SGHTA and CDR2 FQGTGA. The CDR3 loop spans 15 amino acids. With 2 bases clipped from V and 6 bases from J, the junction kept 7 bases outside the gene matches. In DNA form, the CDR3 reads TGTGCCAGCAGCTTACGCCCGGGACAGAGCAATGAGCAGTTCTTC. This sequence encodes CASSLRPGQSNEQFF.

The CDR3 here is CASSFGLDTDTQYF. The CDR3 region has the DNA TGCGCCAGCAGCTTCGGGTTGGACACAGATACGCAGTATTTT. The chain recombines TRBV5-1 with TRBJ2-3; D is undetermined. Germline CDR1 reads SGHRS; CDR2 reads YFSETQ. The CDR3 contains 14 residues. Trimming left V 2 bases short and J 2 bases short, with 9 bases between.

The chain uses TRBV9 and TRBJ2-7, with D tentatively TRBD2 (5 bases). V was cut by 0 bases and J by 4 bases, with 14 bases left in between. This CDR3 is 15 amino acids long. CDR1 SGDLS and CDR2 YYNGEE come from the germline V gene. The CDR3 is CASSVAAARIYEQYF. Here the CDR3 DNA reads TGTGCCAGCAGCGTAGCAGCGGCGAGAATTTACGAGCAGTACTTC.

This clone occurred once. This chain links TRBV5-5 with TRBJ2-5; 8 bases line up with TRBD1. This CDR3 is 14 amino acids long. From germline, CDR1 is SGHKS and CDR2 YYEKEE (reference sequence). J lost 5 bases, V lost 4 bases, and 7 bases had no gene match. In DNA form, the CDR3 reads TGTGCCAGCAGCCCCCGGACAGGGAGGGAGACCCAGTACTTC. Translated: CASSPRTGRETQYF.

The chain has TRBV6-6 and TRBJ1-5; TRBD1 is a possible D gene (5 bases). CDR3 length: 14 amino acids. V gave up 5 bases and J gave up 0 bases, with 8 bases separating them. CDR1 is MNHNY, CDR2 SVGAGI, per germline (reference sequence). CDR3 loop: CASSPRDSNQPQHF. CDR3 nucleotide sequence: TGTGCCAGCAGTCCCAGGGATAGCAATCAGCCCCAGCATTTT.

The chain is built from TRBV21-1 and TRBJ1-5. TRBV21-1 is flagged as a pseudogene. This CDR3 has 16 amino acids. CDR3 amino acids: CASSKREPYGNQPQHF. The DNA of the CDR3 is TGTGCCAGCAGCAAACGGGAGCCGTATGGCAATCAGCCCCAGCATTTT.

The V and J genes are TRBV7-2 and TRBJ2-7, with 10 nucleotides matching TRBD2. Germline CDR1 is SGHTA and CDR2 is FQGNSA. The CDR3 contains 15 residues. The junction had 7 bases not matched to a gene; V was cut back by 4 bases and J by 4 bases. In nucleotides, the CDR3 is TGTGCCAGCAGCTCAGGACTAGCGGAGATTTACGAGCAGTACTTC. It encodes CASSSGLAEIYEQYF. The full variable domain, with the rest looked up from reference TRBV7-2 and TRBJ2-7, is GAGVSQSPSNKVTEKGKDVELRCDPISGHTALYWYRQSLGQGLEFLIYFQGNSAPDKSGLPSDRFSAERTGGSVSTLTIQRTQQEDSAVYLCASSSGLAEIYEQYFGPGTRLTVT.

This clone was seen only a few times. This chain joins TRBV15 and TRBJ1-5; 11 positions match TRBD1. V dropped 0 bases and J dropped 6; count of bases not matched to a gene: 1. The CDR3 runs 15 residues. Germline V gives CDR1 LNHNV, CDR2 YYDKDF (reference sequence). CDR3 DNA: TGTGCCACCAGCAGAGAGGGGACAGGGGGTCAGCCCCAGCATTTT. Protein: CATSREGTGGQPQHF.

V and J are TRBV2 and TRBJ2-5; 14 bases agree with TRBD2. The ends lost 4 bases at V and 5 bases at J; junction bases unmatched: 3. CDR1 and CDR2 (germline): SNHLY, FYNNEI. The CDR3 sequence is 15 residues long. CDR3 in DNA: TGTGCCAGCAGTGCGGGACTAGCGGGGGATGAGACCCAGTACTTC. This encodes CASSAGLAGDETQYF.

This clone has just one count. The V and J genes are TRBV7-2 and TRBJ2-1, with TRBD1 matching 7 bases. The CDR3 spans 15 residues. V dropped 1 base and J dropped 5; count of bases not matched to a gene: 5. Per the germline V gene, CDR1 is SGHTA and CDR2 is FQGNSA. DNA of the CDR3: TGTGCCAGCAGCTTAGACAGGGGAAAGCACAATGAGCAGTTCTTC. Residues: CASSLDRGKHNEQFF.

V and J are TRBV18 and TRBJ2-3; TRBD2 might be the D (6 bases). This CDR3 spans 14 amino acids. The V and J ends lost 5 bases and 2 bases respectively, with 11 bases between them. Germline V gene data show CDR1 as KGHSH and CDR2 as LQKENI. CDR3 loop: CASSTGSFTDTQYF. The CDR3, as DNA: TGTGCCAGCTCAACCGGGAGTTTCACAGATACGCAGTATTTT.

This clone was seen only a few times. V gene TRBV4-1 combines with J gene TRBJ2-2, with a possible D match to TRBD2 (6 bases). Germline CDR1 reads MGHRA; CDR2 reads YSYEKL. V was cut by 1 base and J by 6 bases, with 15 bases left in between. The CDR3 is 16 residues long. This CDR3 reads CASSQVGREPPGELFF. The CDR3 DNA is TGCGCCAGCAGCCAAGTTGGACGGGAGCCCCCCGGGGAGCTGTTTTTT.

CDR3 sequence: CASTSQPQGQYEQYF. The CDR3 region has the DNA TGTGCCAGCACCTCTCAGCCACAGGGACAATACGAGCAGTACTTC. The chain uses TRBV28 and TRBJ2-7; tentative D call: TRBD1 (6 bases). The CDR3 is made up of 15 amino acids. V was cut by 7 bases and J by 4 bases, with 20 bases left in between. Germline values: CDR1 MDHEN, CDR2 SYDVKM.